The clone carrying this TCR beta chain showed up many times. Individual cDNA molecules in this library carried unique molecular identifiers. TCRdb analysed the RACE reads with MiXCR anew, one entry per CDR3 protein. The repertoire holds about 40,000 distinct CDR3 sequences, less than 3.5% seen once, with under 8.5% in the top ten. The source of the sample is a study of human T cells and chemical hapten exposure. Trimming cost V 7 bases and J 0 bases; bases outside gene matches: 6. The CDR3 covers 13 residues. CDR1 SQVTM and CDR2 ANQGSEA come from the germline V gene. Documented time point: patch test 2, 6 weeks after DPC sensitization. The treatment here: therapeutic diphenylcyclopropenone sensitization with weekly scalp DPC.

This rearrangement joins TRBV29-1 to TRBJ2-7; 7 bases fit TRBD2. This receptor was obtained from a man between 35 and 55 years old with alopecia areata. Some clones in this sample may be carry-over from other donors' samples. Here the sequenced sample was whole blood, taken in connection with sensitization to the hapten diphenylcyclopropenone (DPC). The chain's CDR3 is CSAGGGTSYEQYF. In DNA form, the CDR3 reads TGCAGCGCTGGGGGGGGAACCTCCTACGAGCAGTACTTC.